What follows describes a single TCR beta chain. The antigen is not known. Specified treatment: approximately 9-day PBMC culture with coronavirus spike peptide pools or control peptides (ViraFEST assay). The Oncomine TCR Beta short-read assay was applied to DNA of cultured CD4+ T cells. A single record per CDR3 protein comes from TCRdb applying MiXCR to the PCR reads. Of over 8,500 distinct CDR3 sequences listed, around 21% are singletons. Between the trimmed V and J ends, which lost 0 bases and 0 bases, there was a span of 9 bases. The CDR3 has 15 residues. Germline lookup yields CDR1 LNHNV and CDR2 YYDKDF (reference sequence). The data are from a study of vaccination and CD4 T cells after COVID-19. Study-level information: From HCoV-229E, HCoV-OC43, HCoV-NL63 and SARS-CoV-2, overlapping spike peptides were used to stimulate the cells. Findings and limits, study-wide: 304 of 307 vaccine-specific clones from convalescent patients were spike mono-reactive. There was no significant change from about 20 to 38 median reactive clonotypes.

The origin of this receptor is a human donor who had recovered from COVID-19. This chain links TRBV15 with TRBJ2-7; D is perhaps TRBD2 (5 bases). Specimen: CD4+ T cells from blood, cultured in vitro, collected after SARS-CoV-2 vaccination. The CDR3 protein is CATSRDMAGSYEQYF. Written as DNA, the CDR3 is TGTGCCACCAGCAGAGATATGGCGGGCTCCTACGAGCAGTACTTC.